The 4 T cell receptor beta chains given below trace back to one sample, sequenced in a study of tumor-infiltrating lymphocytes in primary liver carcinoma (dated by TCRdb to 2015 to 2018). This sample was sequenced with an Illumina HiSeq 2500. A constant-region primer and ProtoScript II reverse transcriptase were used to reverse-transcribe TCRbeta-specific cDNA from approximately 450 ng total RNA. The TCRbeta libraries were prepared through three rounds of nested multiplex PCR following a slightly modified ARM-PCR procedure. The first two PCR rounds used multiplex TRBV1-TRBV30 forward primers with a Cbeta reverse primer, each for approximately 9 cycles. Through fastp at Q25 and MiXCR, TCRdb rebuilt clones from the public reads, retaining in-frame beta chains. Each entry merges the rows of one CDR3 protein and shows their most common DNA and genes. Recorded for this sample are around 88,000 distinct CDR3 sequences; approximately 68% of them occurred a single time. The ten largest make up about 27% of the sample.

Total RNA and DNA were co-extracted without cell sorting from around 20-30 mg of bulk tissue using the AllPrep DNA/RNA mini kit. Sequenced: tumor-adjacent normal liver tissue. Source of these receptors: a middle-aged man with primary liver carcinoma and hepatitis B virus infection.

A word on this clonotype: Sequence at one end of the junction differs from germline and may be a read error. The chain links TRBV11-2 to TRBJ2-1; D is unresolved. CDR1 SGHAT and CDR2 FQNNGV come from the germline V gene. This CDR3 spans 13 amino acids. Here the CDR3 reads CTSSLNDVYGQFF. The DNA for the CDR3 is TGTACCAGCAGTTTAAATGATGTCTATGGGCAGTTCTTC.

Notes on this clonotype: This CDR3 fails to terminate in the conserved phenylalanine or tryptophan, so it likely reflects a read error. The chain links TRBV11-2 to TRBJ2-5; D unresolved. Near its end, the DNA agrees better with TRBJ2-1, so the J call may be wrong. CDR1 and CDR2 from the germline V gene are SGHAT and FQNNGV. This CDR3 is 11 amino acids long. CDR3 coding DNA: TGTGTCAGCAGCTTAGCCAATGAGCAGTTCTTA. It yields the protein CVSSLANEQFL.

A note on this clonotype: A read error may account for a junction end that differs from germline. The chain is built from TRBV12-3 or TRBV12-4 and TRBJ2-7, with D uncertain. The length of the CDR3 is 11 residues. CDR3 nucleotides: TGTGCCAGCAGTTTATGCTACCAGCAGTACTTC. This codes for CASSLCYQQYF.

Comment on this clonotype: The germline gene is not matched at one end of the junction; a read error may be the cause. The chain uses TRBV24-1 and TRBJ2-7, with D tentatively TRBD1 (6 bases). CDR1 and CDR2 (germline): KGHDR, SFDVKD. This CDR3 is built from 13 residues. CDR3 in DNA: TGTGCCACCAGTGATTTCCCGGGACAACCACTCCGATTC. This sequence encodes CATSDFPGQPLRF.